Presented here are 32 T cell receptor beta chains from one specimen sequenced in a study of CD8+CD57+ T cells in acquired aplastic anemia. TCR beta VDJ and CDR3 profiling used genomic DNA as template. TCRdb itself ran the reads through MiXCR, one entry per CDR3 protein. Of about 220,000 distinct CDR3 sequences listed, 34% are singletons. The sequenced sample consisted of sorted CD4+, CD8+, or CD8+CD57+ T cells (not recorded which) from PBMCs. The origin of the receptors is a human donor in good health, serving as a control.

This rearrangement joins TRBV12-3 or TRBV12-4 to TRBJ1-4; D possibly corresponds to TRBD1 (5 bases). V lost 5 bases to trimming and J lost 6 bases, with 13 bases between them. The CDR3 contains 14 residues. CDR3 protein: CASSEGTEYEKLFF. DNA of the CDR3: TGTGCCAGCAGTGAGGGGACGGAATATGAAAAACTGTTTTTT.

This chain links TRBV20-1 with TRBJ2-2, with TRBD2 matching 8 bases. The V segment lost 1 base and the J segment 3 bases; nucleotides outside the gene matches: 13. This CDR3 spans 18 amino acids. Germline V gene lookup returns CDR1 DFQATT and CDR2 SNEGSKA (reference sequence). The CDR3 spells CSARARVFSGNHTGELFF. The CDR3 region has the DNA TGCAGTGCTAGAGCTAGGGTCTTTAGCGGGAACCACACCGGGGAGCTGTTTTTT.

The chain uses TRBV7-9 and TRBJ2-1, with TRBD2 identical over 7 bases. After removal of 6 bases from V and 4 bases from J, the junction contained 3 bases not matched to a gene. The CDR3 contains 13 residues. Germline loops: CDR1 SEHNR, CDR2 FQNEAQ (reference sequence). The CDR3 reads CASSPGGYNEQFF. The DNA of the CDR3 is TGTGCCAGCAGTCCCGGGGGGTACAATGAGCAGTTCTTC.

The chain employs TRBV2 and TRBJ1-2; no definite D call. The germline V gene has CDR1 SNHLY and CDR2 FYNNEI. This CDR3 has 15 residues. Trimming stripped 7 bases from V and 4 bases from J, with 19 bases between. CDR3 sequence reads: CASTTVQISFYGYTF. In DNA, the CDR3 is TGTGCCAGCACTACTGTGCAGATAAGTTTCTATGGCTACACCTTC.

The sample holds many counts of this clonotype. The chain joins TRBV11-2 to TRBJ1-1; D gene unclear. Germline CDR1 and CDR2: SGHAT and FQNNGV. The CDR3 totals 12 residues. V lost 0 bases and J 4 bases, leaving 3 bases between the germline ends. CDR3 sequence (DNA): TGTGCCAGCAGCTTAGACCTCACTGAAGCTTTCTTT. It translates to CASSLDLTEAFF.

This clonotype has a handful of counts. The junction and the germline gene differ at one end; a read error may be behind it. The chain carries TRBV2 and TRBJ2-5; a weak D match, TRBD2 (6 bases). Germline loops: CDR1 SNHLY, CDR2 FYNNEI. The CDR3 extends over 14 amino acids. CDR3 residues: CASSEGWGEETQYF. The DNA for the CDR3 is TGTGCCAGCAGCGAAGGGTGGGGGGAAGAGACCCAGTACTTC.

Ten or more counts support this clonotype. This sequence joins TRBV7-2 and TRBJ2-7, with 10 bases that match TRBD2. CDR3 size: 14 residues. Unmatched junction bases numbered 6, after V lost 5 bases and J lost 5 bases. CDR1 is SGHTA and CDR2 is FQGNSA in the germline V gene. CDR3 protein: CASSPSGGGHEQYF. The CDR3 DNA follows: TGTGCCAGCAGCCCCAGCGGGGGGGGTCACGAGCAGTACTTC.

This chain links TRBV24-1 with TRBJ2-1; 9 bases fit TRBD2. There are 17 residues in the CDR3. The V and J ends lost 4 bases and 3 bases, in that order; junction bases with no gene match: 9. In germline, CDR1 is KGHDR, CDR2 SFDVKD. The CDR3 DNA reads TGTGCCACCAGTGACACTAGCGGGCAGGCAAGCTACAATGAGCAGTTCTTC. It is translated as CATSDTSGQASYNEQFF.

This clonotype was seen repeatedly, ten times or more. The genes are TRBV20-1 and TRBJ1-5; maybe TRBD1 (5 bases). Germline V CDR1 and CDR2: DFQATT, SNEGSKA (reference sequence). The V end lost 3 bases, the J end lost 1 base, and 10 bases lay between the germline ends. CDR3 length equals 14 residues. The CDR3 region is CSASPGGSNQPQHF. Here the CDR3 DNA reads TGCAGTGCTAGTCCGGGGGGGAGCAATCAGCCCCAGCATTTT.

V usage is TRBV11-1 and J usage is TRBJ2-1; 7 positions match TRBD2. Germline V gives CDR1 SGHAT, CDR2 FQDESV (reference sequence). The CDR3 has 15 amino acids. The V gene end was trimmed by 2 bases and the J gene end by 10 bases; junction bases not matched to a gene: 11. This CDR3 reads CASSLQSGKGGEQFF. The CDR3 DNA sequence: TGTGCCAGCAGCTTACAGAGCGGGAAGGGTGGGGAGCAGTTCTTC.

The rearrangement uses TRBV19 and TRBJ2-7; a possible D gene is TRBD1 (5 bases). This CDR3 region has 15 residues. CDR1 is LNHDA and CDR2 is SQIVND in the germline V gene (reference sequence). V was pared by 6 bases and J by 0 bases, with 15 bases between. The CDR3, as DNA: TGTGCCAGTAGCAACCTCGACAGTTACTCCTACGAGCAGTACTTC. Its protein is CASSNLDSYSYEQYF. The whole variable domain, filled in from reference TRBV19 and TRBJ2-7, reads DGGITQSPKYLFRKEGQNVTLSCEQNLNHDAMYWYRQDPGQGLRLIYYSQIVNDFQKGDIAEGYSVSREKKESFPLTVTSAQKNPTAFYLCASSNLDSYSYEQYFGPGTRLTVT.

This clonotype was seen a handful of times. V gene TRBV5-1 combines with J gene TRBJ2-1; TRBD2 aligns across 9 bases. The CDR3 is 15 residues long. CDR1 and CDR2 from the germline V gene are SGHRS and YFSETQ. J gave up 7 bases and V 5 bases, and 10 bases lay outside the gene matches. CDR3 nucleotide sequence: TGCGCCAGCAGAGAAGCGGGAGGACAAATTAATGAGCAGTTCTTC. Its translation is CASREAGGQINEQFF.

At least ten counts were recorded for this clonotype. CDR3 sequence (DNA): TGCAGTGCTAGGTCCTTCGGGGGGGACCAAGAGACCCAGTACTTC. Translated, it gives CSARSFGGDQETQYF. This chain joins TRBV20-1 and TRBJ2-5, with 8 bases that match TRBD2. V shed 3 bases and J 0 bases; nucleotides not matched to a gene: 6. Germline V gene data show CDR1 as DFQATT and CDR2 as SNEGSKA (reference sequence). CDR3 size: 15 residues.

This clonotype has ten or more counts. The genes are TRBV2 and TRBJ1-1; D perhaps matches TRBD1 (6 bases). CDR3 length equals 14 residues. Trimming cost V 6 bases and J 3 bases, with 14 bases left between them. Per the germline V gene, CDR1 is SNHLY and CDR2 is FYNNEI. In nucleotides, the CDR3 is TGTGCCAGCAGACCACGACAGGCCTACACTGAAGCTTTCTTT. Translated, it gives CASRPRQAYTEAFF.

The chain carries TRBV10-2 and TRBJ1-2; 7 bases agree with TRBD1. V trimming: 6 bases; J trimming: 9 bases; junction bases outside the gene matches: 7. The CDR3 extends over 12 amino acids. Germline loops: CDR1 WSHSY, CDR2 SAAADI. CDR3 loop: CASRDGTASYTF. CDR3 sequence (DNA): TGCGCCAGCAGAGACGGGACAGCGAGCTACACCTTC.

The chain couples TRBV7-2 to TRBJ1-4; 8 positions match TRBD1. The germline gives CDR1 SGHTA, CDR2 FQGNSA. With V trimmed by 2 bases and J by 7 bases, 3 bases remained unmatched. The CDR3 is made up of 14 amino acids. The DNA for the CDR3 is TGTGCCAGCAGCTTACAGGGGGCGCGTGAAAAACTGTTTTTT. The encoded protein is CASSLQGAREKLFF.

This clonotype has only a few counts. V gene TRBV29-1 combines with J gene TRBJ1-1; 10 positions match TRBD1. Per the germline V gene, CDR1 is SQVTM and CDR2 is ANQGSEA. The CDR3 is 17 amino acids. V lost 6 bases and J lost 1; bases outside the gene matches: 14. In nucleotides, the CDR3 is TGCAGCGTGGACTCAGGGCGCCGGGACAGGGGGAACACTGAAGCTTTCTTT. Its translation is CSVDSGRRDRGNTEAFF.

This sequence joins TRBV30 and TRBJ2-3; D gene ambiguous. This CDR3 has 13 residues. V lost 1 base to trimming and J lost 6 bases, with 11 bases between them. CDR1 is GTSNPN, CDR2 SVGIG, per germline (reference sequence). CDR3 residues: CAWSAEVEDTQYF. CDR3 in DNA: TGTGCCTGGAGTGCCGAAGTGGAGGATACGCAGTATTTT.

V is TRBV20-1 and J is TRBJ2-1, with 13 positions matching TRBD2. This CDR3 spans 16 amino acids. J gave up 3 bases and V 4 bases, and 6 bases lay outside the gene matches. The germline V gene encodes CDR1 DFQATT and CDR2 SNEGSKA (reference sequence). The CDR3 is CSANHWTSGSYNEQFF. In DNA, the CDR3 is TGCAGTGCTAACCATTGGACTAGCGGGAGCTACAATGAGCAGTTCTTC.

In this sample, this clonotype turned up many times. The J gene is TRBJ2-5, the V gene TRBV20-1; D is possibly TRBD2 (5 bases). The CDR3 has 18 residues. V was shortened by 0 bases and J by 4 bases, with 24 bases between the two germline ends. The germline V gene encodes CDR1 DFQATT and CDR2 SNEGSKA (reference sequence). CDR3 amino acids: CSAREPPGLRADVETQYF. As DNA, the CDR3 is TGCAGTGCTAGAGAACCCCCAGGACTTCGGGCAGACGTAGAGACCCAGTACTTC.

This clonotype occurred many times. The junction departs from the called germline gene at one end, perhaps through a read error. The chain recombines TRBV29-1 with TRBJ1-2; 7 nucleotides match TRBD1. This CDR3 spans 14 amino acids. The germline CDR1 and CDR2 sequences are SQVTM and ANQGSEA. The CDR3 is CSVEDRASNYGYTF. The CDR3 DNA sequence: TGCAGCGTAGAAGACAGGGCCTCTAACTATGGCTACACCTTC.

This clonotype was seen many times. The chain carries TRBV19 and TRBJ2-7; no clear D gene. The CDR3 covers 13 residues. V dropped 3 bases and J dropped 5 bases, with 11 bases sitting between them. CDR1 is LNHDA, CDR2 SQIVND, per germline (reference sequence). For the CDR3, the DNA is TGTGCCAGTAGTATCGCCCCGGCCAACGAGCAGTACTTC. Translated: CASSIAPANEQYF.

This clonotype was observed once. The V and J genes are TRBV10-3 and TRBJ2-1; TRBD2 matches at 7 bases. The CDR3 runs to 13 residues. Losses at the gene ends were 11 bases for V and 7 bases for J; bases not matched to a gene: 11. CDR1 and CDR2 from the germline V gene are ENHRY and SYGVKD. The CDR3 nucleotides read TGTGCCTCGACTGCGGGAGAGAGGAATGAGCAGTTCTTC. Protein: CASTAGERNEQFF.

Remarks on this clonotype: A much bigger clone sits one base away, suggesting this may be a read error. The rearrangement joins TRBV12-3 or TRBV12-4 to TRBJ2-5; the D gene is possibly TRBD1 (7 bases). The CDR3 covers 14 residues. CDR3 region: CANSLGGGAKTQYF. In DNA form, the CDR3 reads TGTGCCAACAGTTTAGGAGGGGGCGCGAAGACCCAGTACTTC.

With respect to this clonotype: This sequence may be a read error, since a much larger clone differs from it by one base. The rearrangement links TRBV14 to TRBJ1-2; 9 bases map to TRBD1. The V gene's germline CDR1 is SGHDN and CDR2 FVKESK. This CDR3 has 16 residues. CDR3 protein: CVSSQVLGQGNYGYTF. In DNA form, the CDR3 reads TGTGTCAGCAGCCAAGTCCTAGGACAGGGGAACTATGGCTACACCTTC.

The chain combines TRBV15 with TRBJ1-4; D gene unclear. V lost 5 bases to trimming and J lost 5 bases, with 12 bases between them. From germline, CDR1 is LNHNV and CDR2 YYDKDF (reference sequence). This CDR3 region has 14 residues. The CDR3 nucleotides read TGTGCCACCAGCTATCGACCCGGGAATGAAAAACTGTTTTTT. Translated: CATSYRPGNEKLFF.

The J gene is TRBJ2-7, the V gene TRBV7-9; TRBD1 agrees at 7 bases. In germline, CDR1 is SEHNR, CDR2 FQNEAQ (reference sequence). CDR3 length: 14 residues. The V gene end was trimmed by 5 bases and the J gene end by 5 bases; junction bases not matched to a gene: 9. The CDR3 DNA sequence: TGTGCCAGCAGCCCCAGGACAGGAGAGAACGAGCAGTACTTC. This translates into CASSPRTGENEQYF.

This clonotype was seen repeatedly, ten times or more. The CDR3 reads CASSKGTGNNSPLHF. The CDR3 DNA follows: TGTGCCAGCAGCAAAGGGACAGGGAACAATTCACCCCTCCACTTT. The chain joins TRBV7-9 to TRBJ1-6, with 9 bases matching TRBD1. CDR3 length: 15 amino acids. CDR1 is SEHNR, CDR2 FQNEAQ, per germline (reference sequence). The trim removed 5 bases at V and 7 bases at J, leaving 6 bases unmatched.

This clonotype occurred a few times. The genes are TRBV5-1 and TRBJ2-5, with 10 bases lining up with TRBD2. Losses at the gene ends were 1 base for V and 5 bases for J; bases not matched to a gene: 14. This CDR3 has 18 amino acids. CDR1 is SGHRS and CDR2 is YFSETQ in the germline V gene. The CDR3 coding sequence is TGCGCCAGCAGCTTGCTACCAGAAGCGGGGGGGGTGGAGGAGACCCAGTACTTC. As protein: CASSLLPEAGGVEETQYF.

This clonotype was seen ten or more times. The CDR3 bases are TGTGCCAGCAGTGAAAAGGGGTACTATGGCTACACCTTC. Protein product: CASSEKGYYGYTF. The J gene is TRBJ1-2, the V gene TRBV6-1; possible D gene TRBD1, 5 bases. V was shortened by 2 bases and J by 3 bases, with 7 bases between the two germline ends. Germline V gene lookup returns CDR1 MNHNS and CDR2 SASEGT. The CDR3 spans 13 residues.

This clonotype appeared a few times. Relative to the germline gene, one junction end is altered; a read error may explain this. The chain combines TRBV10-1 with TRBJ1-6; 7 bases are a match to TRBD1. The CDR3 has 15 residues. Germline values: CDR1 WNHNN, CDR2 SYGVQD (reference sequence). The CDR3 nucleotides read TGCGCCAGCGGTGACAGGCAGGGGGGTGGCTCGCCCCTCCACTTT. Translated, it gives CASGDRQGGGSPLHF.

The table lists this clonotype with a few counts. V and J are TRBV3-1 and TRBJ1-2; D may be TRBD1 (5 bases). The CDR3 consists of 16 residues. V was pared by 1 base and J by 4 bases, with 16 bases between. Germline V gene lookup returns CDR1 LGHDT and CDR2 YNNKEL (reference sequence). CDR3 DNA sequence: TGTGCCAGCAGCCAAGTTTCGGGCAGGGTGGGCTATGGCTACACCTTC. Translating gives CASSQVSGRVGYGYTF. Together with reference TRBV3-1 and TRBJ1-2, the CDR3 gives the full variable domain: DTAVSQTPKYLVTQMGNDKSIKCEQNLGHDTMYWYKQDSKKFLKIMFSYNNKELIINETVPNRFSPKSPDKAHLNLHINSLELGDSAVYFCASSQVSGRVGYGYTFGSGTRLTVV.